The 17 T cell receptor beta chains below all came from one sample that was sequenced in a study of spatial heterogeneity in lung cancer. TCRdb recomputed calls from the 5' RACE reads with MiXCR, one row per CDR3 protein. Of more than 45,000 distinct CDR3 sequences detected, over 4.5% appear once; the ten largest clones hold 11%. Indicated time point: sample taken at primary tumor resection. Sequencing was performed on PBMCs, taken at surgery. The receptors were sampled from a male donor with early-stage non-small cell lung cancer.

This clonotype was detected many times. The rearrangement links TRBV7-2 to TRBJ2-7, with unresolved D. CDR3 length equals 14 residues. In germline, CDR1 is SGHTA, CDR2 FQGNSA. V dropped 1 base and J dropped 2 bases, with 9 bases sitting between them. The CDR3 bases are TGTGCCAGCAGCTTAGGGATCCACGCCTACGAGCAGTACTTC. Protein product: CASSLGIHAYEQYF.

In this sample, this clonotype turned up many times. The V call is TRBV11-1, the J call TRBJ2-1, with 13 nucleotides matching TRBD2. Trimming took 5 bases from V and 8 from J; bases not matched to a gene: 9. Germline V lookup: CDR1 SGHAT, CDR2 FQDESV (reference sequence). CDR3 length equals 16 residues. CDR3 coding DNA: TGTGCCAGCAGCCCGGGACTAGCGGGAATCAGGGATGAGCAGTTCTTC. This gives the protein CASSPGLAGIRDEQFF.

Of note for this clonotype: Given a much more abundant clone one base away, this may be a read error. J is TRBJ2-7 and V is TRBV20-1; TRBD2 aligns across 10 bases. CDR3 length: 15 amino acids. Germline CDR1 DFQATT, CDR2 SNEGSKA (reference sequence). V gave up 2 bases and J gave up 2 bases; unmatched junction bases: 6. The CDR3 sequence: CSARSASGSPYEQYF. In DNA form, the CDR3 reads TGCAGTGCTAGATCCGCTAGCGGGAGCCCCTACGAGCAGTACTTC.

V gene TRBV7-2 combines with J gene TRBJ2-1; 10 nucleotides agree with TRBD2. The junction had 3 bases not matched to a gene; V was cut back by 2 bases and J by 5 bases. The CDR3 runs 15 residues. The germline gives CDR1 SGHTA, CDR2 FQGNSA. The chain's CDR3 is CASSLTAGGHNEQFF. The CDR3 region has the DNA TGTGCCAGCAGCTTAACAGCGGGAGGGCACAATGAGCAGTTCTTC.

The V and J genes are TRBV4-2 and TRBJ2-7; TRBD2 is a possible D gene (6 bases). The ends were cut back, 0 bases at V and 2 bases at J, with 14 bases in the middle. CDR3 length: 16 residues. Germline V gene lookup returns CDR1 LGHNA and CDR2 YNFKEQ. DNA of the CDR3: TGTGCCAGCAGCCAAGAAGCGAATAGCGGACCCTACGAGCAGTACTTC. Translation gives CASSQEANSGPYEQYF.

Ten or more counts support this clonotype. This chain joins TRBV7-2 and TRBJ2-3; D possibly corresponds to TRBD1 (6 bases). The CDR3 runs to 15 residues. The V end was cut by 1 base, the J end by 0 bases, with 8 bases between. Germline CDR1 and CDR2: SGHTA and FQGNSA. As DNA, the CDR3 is TGTGCCAGCAGCTTAGGGGACACTAGCACAGATACGCAGTATTTT. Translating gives CASSLGDTSTDTQYF.

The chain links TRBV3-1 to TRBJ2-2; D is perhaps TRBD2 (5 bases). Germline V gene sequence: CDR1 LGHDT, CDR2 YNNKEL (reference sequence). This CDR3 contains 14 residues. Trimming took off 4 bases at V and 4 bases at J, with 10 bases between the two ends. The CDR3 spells CASSRGEGTGELFF. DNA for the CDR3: TGTGCCAGCAGCCGGGGAGAGGGCACCGGGGAGCTGTTTTTT. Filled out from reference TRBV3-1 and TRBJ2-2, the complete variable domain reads DTAVSQTPKYLVTQMGNDKSIKCEQNLGHDTMYWYKQDSKKFLKIMFSYNNKELIINETVPNRFSPKSPDKAHLNLHINSLELGDSAVYFCASSRGEGTGELFFGEGSRLTVL.

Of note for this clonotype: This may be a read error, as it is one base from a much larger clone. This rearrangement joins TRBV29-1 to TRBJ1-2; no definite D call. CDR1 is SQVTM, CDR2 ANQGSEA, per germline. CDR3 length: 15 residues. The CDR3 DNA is TGCAGCGTCGAGAGAGATCCAGGTTCGGGCTATGTCTACACCTTC. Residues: CSVERDPGSGYVYTF.

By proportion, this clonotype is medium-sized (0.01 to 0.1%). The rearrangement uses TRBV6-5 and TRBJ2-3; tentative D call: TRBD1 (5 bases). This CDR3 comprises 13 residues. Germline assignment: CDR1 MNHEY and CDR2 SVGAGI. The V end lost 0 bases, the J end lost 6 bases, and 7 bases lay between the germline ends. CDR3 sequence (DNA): TGTGCCAGCAGTTACTCCTCAGGGGATACGCAGTATTTT. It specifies CASSYSSGDTQYF.

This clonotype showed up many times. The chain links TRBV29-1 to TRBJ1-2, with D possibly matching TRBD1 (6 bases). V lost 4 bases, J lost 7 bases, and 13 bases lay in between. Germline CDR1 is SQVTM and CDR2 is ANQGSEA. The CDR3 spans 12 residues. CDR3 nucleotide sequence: TGCAGCGTTGTACAGGGCGGCAGTGGCTACACCTTC. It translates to CSVVQGGSGYTF.

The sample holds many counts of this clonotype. This chain's CDR3 is CASRSSGRGNEKLFF. CDR3 coding DNA: TGTGCCAGCAGGTCATCCGGCAGGGGGAATGAAAAACTGTTTTTT. This rearrangement joins TRBV27 to TRBJ1-4, with TRBD1 matching 7 bases. The CDR3 extends over 15 amino acids. Germline trimming cut 6 bases from V and 5 bases from J; bases unmatched to any gene: 9. Germline V gene sequence: CDR1 MNHEY, CDR2 SMNVEV (reference sequence).

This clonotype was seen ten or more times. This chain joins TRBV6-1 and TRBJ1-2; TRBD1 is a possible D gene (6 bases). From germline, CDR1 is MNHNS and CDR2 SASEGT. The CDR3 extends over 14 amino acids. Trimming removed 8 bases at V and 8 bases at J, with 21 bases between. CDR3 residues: CASSPWAGARGYTF. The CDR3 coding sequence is TGTGCCAGCTCCCCTTGGGCAGGGGCCAGGGGCTACACCTTC.

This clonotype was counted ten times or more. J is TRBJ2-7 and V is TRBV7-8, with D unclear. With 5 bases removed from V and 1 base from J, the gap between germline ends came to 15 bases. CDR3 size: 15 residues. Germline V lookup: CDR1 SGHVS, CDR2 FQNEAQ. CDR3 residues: CASSKYGRSSYEQYF. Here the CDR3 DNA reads TGTGCCAGCAGCAAGTATGGGCGGAGTTCCTACGAGCAGTACTTC.

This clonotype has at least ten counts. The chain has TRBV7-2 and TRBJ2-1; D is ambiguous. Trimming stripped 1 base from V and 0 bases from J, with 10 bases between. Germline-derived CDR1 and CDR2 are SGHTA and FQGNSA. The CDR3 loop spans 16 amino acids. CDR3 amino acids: CASSLGPASSYNEQFF. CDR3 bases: TGTGCCAGCAGCTTAGGGCCCGCAAGCTCCTACAATGAGCAGTTCTTC.

The CDR3 DNA reads as TGTGCCAGCAATCTAGCGGGACCCTCCTACAATGAGCAGTTCTTC. It yields the protein CASNLAGPSYNEQFF. The gene calls are TRBV6-1 and TRBJ2-1; 9 bases fit TRBD2. The CDR3 contains 15 residues. Trimming cost V 7 bases and J 0 bases; bases outside gene matches: 4. The germline gives CDR1 MNHNS, CDR2 SASEGT.

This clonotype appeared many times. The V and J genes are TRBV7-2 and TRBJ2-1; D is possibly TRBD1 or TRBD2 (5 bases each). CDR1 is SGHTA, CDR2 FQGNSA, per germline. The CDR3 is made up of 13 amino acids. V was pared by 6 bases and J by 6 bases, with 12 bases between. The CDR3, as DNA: TGTGCCAGCAGACCGGGACGGAGCAATGAGCAGTTCTTC. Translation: CASRPGRSNEQFF.

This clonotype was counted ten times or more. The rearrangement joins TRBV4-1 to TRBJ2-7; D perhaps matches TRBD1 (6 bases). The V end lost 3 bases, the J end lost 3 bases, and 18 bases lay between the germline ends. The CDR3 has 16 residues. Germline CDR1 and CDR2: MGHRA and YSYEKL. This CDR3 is CASSQSPAGRGYEQYF. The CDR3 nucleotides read TGCGCCAGCAGCCAGTCCCCGGCGGGCAGGGGCTACGAGCAGTACTTC.